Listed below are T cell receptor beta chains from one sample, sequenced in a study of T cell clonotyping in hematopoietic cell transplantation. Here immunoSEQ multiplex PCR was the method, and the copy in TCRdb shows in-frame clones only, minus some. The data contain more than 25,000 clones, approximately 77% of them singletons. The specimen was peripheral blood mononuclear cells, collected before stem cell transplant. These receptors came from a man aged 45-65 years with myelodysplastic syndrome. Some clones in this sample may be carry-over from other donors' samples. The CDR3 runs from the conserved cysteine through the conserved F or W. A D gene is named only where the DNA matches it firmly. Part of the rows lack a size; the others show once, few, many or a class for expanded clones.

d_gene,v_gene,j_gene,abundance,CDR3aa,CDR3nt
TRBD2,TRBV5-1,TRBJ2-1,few,CASRRTSGAMSSYNEQFF,TGCGCCAGCAGACGGACTAGCGGGGCAATGAGCTCCTACAATGAGCAGTTCTTC
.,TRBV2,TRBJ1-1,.,CASSPSGAPEAFF,TGTGCCAGCAGCCCCTCAGGGGCCCCTGAAGCTTTCTTT
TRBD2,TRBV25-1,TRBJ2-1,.,CASASGTQFF,TGTGCCAGCGCTAGCGGGACGCAGTTCTTC
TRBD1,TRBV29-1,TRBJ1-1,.,CSVDRGNTEAFF,TGCAGCGTGGACAGGGGGAACACTGAAGCTTTCTTT
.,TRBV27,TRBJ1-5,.,CASSLPGGPQHF,TGTGCCAGCAGTTTACCCGGGGGGCCCCAGCATTTT
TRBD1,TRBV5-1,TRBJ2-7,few,CASSTQPGQGNGEQYF,TGCGCCAGCAGCACCCAACCGGGACAGGGAAACGGGGAGCAGTACTTC
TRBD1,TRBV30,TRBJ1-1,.,CAWSIPRQGWAFF,TGTGCCTGGAGTATCCCGAGACAGGGCTGGGCTTTCTTT
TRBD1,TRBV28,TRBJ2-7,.,CASSPRTGVYEQYF,TGTGCCAGCAGTCCGCGGACAGGGGTCTACGAGCAGTACTTC
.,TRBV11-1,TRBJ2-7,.,CASSLVSVEQYF,TGTGCCAGCAGCTTAGTCTCTGTGGAGCAGTACTTC
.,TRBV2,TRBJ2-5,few,CASSDVLGLGGQETQYF,TGTGCCAGCAGTGATGTTTTAGGGCTTGGGGGCCAAGAGACCCAGTACTTC
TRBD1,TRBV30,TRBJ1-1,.,CAWSTGEDTEAFF,TGTGCCTGGTCGACAGGGGAGGACACTGAAGCTTTCTTT
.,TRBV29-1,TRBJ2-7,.,CSVDFAGSSYEQYF,TGCAGCGTTGATTTTGCGGGGAGCTCCTACGAGCAGTACTTC
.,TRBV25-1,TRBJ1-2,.,CASSGPSTSAQANYGYTF,TGTGCCAGCAGTGGCCCATCGACAAGCGCCCAAGCTAACTATGGCTACACCTTC
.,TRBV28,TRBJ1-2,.,CASSALEDRPYGYTF,TGTGCCAGCAGTGCCCTTGAGGACAGACCGTATGGCTACACCTTC
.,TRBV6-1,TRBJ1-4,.,CALRGGTNEKLFF,TGTGCCCTTCGGGGGGGAACTAATGAAAAACTGTTTTTT
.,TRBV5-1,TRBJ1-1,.,CASSLGVANTEAFF,TGCGCCAGCAGCCTAGGGGTTGCAAACACTGAAGCTTTCTTT
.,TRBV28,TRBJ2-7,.,CASRKGAKEDEQYF,TGTGCCAGCAGAAAAGGGGCGAAGGAGGACGAGCAGTACTTC
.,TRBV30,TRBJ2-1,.,CAWGPGWDEQFF,TGTGCCTGGGGTCCAGGTTGGGATGAGCAGTTCTTC
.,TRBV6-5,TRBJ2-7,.,CASSYSVPDYEQYF,TGTGCCAGCAGTTACTCTGTCCCTGACTACGAGCAGTACTTC
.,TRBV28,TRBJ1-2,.,CASAKTGRGYGYTF,TGTGCCAGCGCAAAAACGGGACGTGGATATGGCTACACCTTC
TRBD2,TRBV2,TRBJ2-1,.,CASQGLAARGEQFF,TGTGCCAGCCAGGGACTAGCGGCGAGGGGTGAGCAGTTCTTC
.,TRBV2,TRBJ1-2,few,CASSLQVLYGYTF,TGTGCCAGCAGTTTACAGGTCCTCTATGGCTACACCTTC
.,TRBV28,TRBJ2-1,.,CASSSPGAEVYNEQFF,TGTGCCAGCAGTTCTCCCGGAGCGGAGGTTTACAATGAGCAGTTCTTC
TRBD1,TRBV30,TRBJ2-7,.,CAWSLGQVGEQYF,TGTGCCTGGAGTCTGGGACAGGTCGGCGAGCAGTACTTC
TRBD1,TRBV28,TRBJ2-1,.,CASSETGGNNEQFF,TGTGCCAGCAGTGAGACAGGGGGAAACAATGAGCAGTTCTTC
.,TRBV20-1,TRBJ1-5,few,CSASDPPAQHF,TGCAGTGCTAGTGATCCCCCGGCCCAGCATTTT
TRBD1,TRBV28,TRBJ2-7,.,CASSSPDRYSYEQYF,TGTGCCAGCAGTTCCCCGGACAGGTACTCCTACGAGCAGTACTTC
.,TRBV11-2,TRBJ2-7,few,CASSRWTETYEQYF,TGTGCCAGCAGCCGTTGGACGGAGACCTACGAGCAGTACTTC
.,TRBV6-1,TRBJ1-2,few,CASSGPGTLDGYTF,TGTGCCAGCAGTGGACCCGGGACCCTGGATGGCTACACCTTC
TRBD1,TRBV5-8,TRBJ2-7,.,CASRKLTGAYEQYF,TGTGCCAGCAGAAAACTGACAGGGGCCTACGAGCAGTACTTC
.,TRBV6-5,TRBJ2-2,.,CASSYYTGELFF,TGTGCCAGCAGTTACTACACCGGGGAGCTGTTTTTT
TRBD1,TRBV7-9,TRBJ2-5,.,CASSLVGTGETQYF,TGTGCCAGCAGCTTAGTCGGGACAGGGGAGACCCAGTACTTC
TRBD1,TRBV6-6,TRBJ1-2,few,CASIRSGQGPSYGYTF,TGTGCCAGCATCCGCTCGGGACAGGGGCCCTCCTATGGCTACACCTTC
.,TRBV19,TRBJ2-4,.,CASRDLLAKNIQYF,TGTGCCAGTAGGGACCTGCTAGCCAAAAACATTCAGTACTTC
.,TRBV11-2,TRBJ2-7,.,CASSLLGVEQYF,TGTGCCAGCAGCTTATTGGGAGTAGAGCAGTACTTC
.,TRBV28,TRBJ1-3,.,CASEPTNSGNTIYF,TGTGCCAGCGAGCCCACTAACTCTGGAAACACCATATATTTT
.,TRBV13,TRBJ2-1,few,CASSSLTATSYNEQFF,TGTGCCAGCAGCTCCCTGACCGCGACCTCCTACAATGAGCAGTTCTTC
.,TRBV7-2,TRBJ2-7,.,CASSPPGFSEQYF,TGTGCCAGCAGCCCCCCAGGGTTCAGCGAGCAGTACTTC
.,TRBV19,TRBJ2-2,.,CASSQLTGELFF,TGTGCCAGTAGCCAGCTCACCGGGGAGCTGTTTTTT
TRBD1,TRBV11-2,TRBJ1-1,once,CASSFTGTANTEAFF,TGTGCCAGCAGCTTTACCGGGACAGCGAACACTGAAGCTTTCTTT
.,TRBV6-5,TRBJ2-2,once,CASRTSESGELFF,TGTGCCAGCAGAACCAGTGAGTCCGGGGAGCTGTTTTTT
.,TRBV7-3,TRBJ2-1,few,CASSLGGIESGLDNEQFF,TGTGCCAGCAGCTTAGGGGGAATAGAGTCGGGGTTAGACAATGAGCAGTTCTTC